This T cell receptor (beta chain) was sequenced during a study of blood T cell repertoires in COVID-19. Original data processing: Reference gene primer amplification yielded estimated nucleated cell counts. Libraries were prepared by immunoSEQ multiplex PCR; TCRdb keeps only in-frame clonotypes and omits some of them. Clonal size and the V and J genes are those of that table, whereas D and trimming came from the DNA. Of 170,000 or so clones in the sample, roughly nine tenths are singletons; the top ten hold 0.53%. The receptor comes from a man between 45 and 60 years old with acute or convalescent COVID-19. The sequencing input was peripheral blood.

The CDR3 nucleotides read TGCGCCAGCAGCCACCGGACTAGCGGGACCTACGAGCAGTACTTC. It specifies CASSHRTSGTYEQYF. This chain connects TRBV4-1 to TRBJ2-7, with 12 bases aligning to TRBD2. The CDR3 has 15 residues. Trimming removed 3 bases from V and 2 bases from J; junction bases left unmatched: 2. Germline V gives CDR1 MGHRA, CDR2 YSYEKL.